The rows below give T cell receptor beta chains drawn from one sample of a study of blood T cell repertoires in COVID-19. Profiled with immunoSEQ multiplex PCR; TCRdb holds only in-frame clones, not every one. The sample shows 150,000 to 200,000 clones, 80% to 90% of them seen only once. Sequencing was carried out using peripheral blood. The receptors come from a man younger than 30 who had recovered from COVID-19. CDR3s include the opening cysteine and the closing phenylalanine or tryptophan. A D gene is named only where the DNA matches it firmly. Expanded clones are given a class, and other clones once, few, many or no size at all.

V gene	J gene	CDR3 length	D gene	clone size	CDR3 protein	CDR3 DNA
TRBV21-1	TRBJ1-6	19	-	-	CASSRDRVELDSYNSPLHF	TGTGCCAGCAGCAGGGACAGGGTAGAGCTGGATTCCTATAATTCACCCCTCCACTTT
TRBV12-5	TRBJ2-1	16	-	-	CASGRGTLSSYNEQFF	TGTGCTAGTGGCCGGGGGACTCTCAGCTCCTACAATGAGCAGTTCTTC
TRBV19	TRBJ1-2	14	-	-	CAISPTGANYGYTF	TGTGCCATTTCTCCGACAGGAGCTAACTATGGCTACACCTTC
TRBV28	TRBJ2-2	15	TRBD1	-	CASTLTGTGNRELFF	TGTGCCAGCACTTTGACCGGGACAGGGAACAGGGAGCTGTTTTTT
TRBV9	TRBJ2-5	15	-	-	CASSVSTENQETQYF	TGTGCCAGCAGCGTAAGTACAGAAAATCAAGAGACCCAGTACTTC
TRBV5-1	TRBJ2-7	14	TRBD2	-	CASSSGGRAYEQYF	TGCGCCAGCAGCTCGGGGGGGCGCGCCTACGAGCAGTACTTC
TRBV30	TRBJ2-5	14	TRBD2	-	CAWSAGRGGKTQYF	TGTGCCTGGAGTGCCGGGAGGGGCGGGAAGACCCAGTACTTC
TRBV19	TRBJ2-2	16	-	-	CASSIGYRAGDGELFF	TGTGCCAGTAGTATAGGTTACAGGGCAGGTGACGGGGAGCTGTTTTTT
TRBV7-2	TRBJ2-1	15	TRBD2	-	CASSLGTSGSYEQFF	TGTGCCAGCAGCTTAGGAACTAGCGGGAGTTATGAGCAGTTCTTC
TRBV2	TRBJ2-5	16	TRBD1	once	CASSEGVTGAQETQYF	TGTGCCAGCAGTGAAGGCGTGACAGGGGCTCAAGAGACCCAGTACTTC
TRBV19	TRBJ2-1	13	-	-	CASSMAVYNEQFF	TGTGCCAGTAGTATGGCTGTCTACAATGAGCAGTTCTTC
TRBV9	TRBJ2-3	15	TRBD2	-	CASSLLAGVTDTQYF	TGTGCCAGCAGCCTACTAGCGGGTGTAACAGATACGCAGTATTTT
TRBV9	TRBJ1-1	16	TRBD1	-	CASSLGQAASTREAFF	TGTGCCAGCAGCCTCGGACAGGCCGCTTCAACTAGGGAAGCTTTCTTT
TRBV29-1	TRBJ1-1	12	-	-	CSVVSTNTEAFF	TGCAGCGTTGTCAGTACGAACACTGAAGCTTTCTTT
TRBV28	TRBJ1-1	13	-	once	CASRGPYHTEAFF	TGTGCCAGCAGGGGGCCCTACCACACTGAAGCTTTCTTT